These T cell receptor beta chains were read from a single sample in a study of T-cell reconstitution after alpha-beta-depleted transplantation in children. MiXCR, run by TCRdb on the PCR reads, gives a single entry per CDR3 protein. The sample has hundreds of thousands of distinct CDR3 sequences; roughly 14% are singletons. Sequenced here: PBMCs, sampled before TCRalphabeta/CD19-depleted stem cell transplant. These receptors were collected from a girl aged 2 to 10 with congenital amegakaryocytic thrombocytopenia, due to receive a stem cell transplant. Both conserved end residues are part of each CDR3. A D gene is named only where the DNA matches it firmly. Size values are once, few and many counts, or a class for expanded clones, and some rows have none.

v_gene	len	d_gene	j_gene	abundance	CDR3aa	CDR3nt
TRBV5-1	14	TRBD2	TRBJ2-3	many	CASSWTSSTDTQYF	TGCGCCAGCAGCTGGACTAGTTCCACAGATACGCAGTATTTT
TRBV15	15	.	TRBJ1-1	many	CATSRVLGVGTEAFF	TGTGCCACCAGCAGAGTCTTAGGGGTTGGTACTGAAGCTTTCTTT
TRBV20-1	13	.	TRBJ1-2	many	CSASDILNYGYTF	TGCAGTGCTAGTGACATCCTAAACTATGGCTACACCTTC
TRBV28	16	TRBD2	TRBJ2-7	.	CASSRLAGGPKYEQYF	TGTGCCAGCAGTAGGTTAGCGGGAGGGCCTAAATACGAGCAGTACTTC
TRBV29-1	11	.	TRBJ1-2	many	CSVDAYYGYTF	TGCAGCGTTGATGCCTACTATGGCTACACCTTC
TRBV18	17	.	TRBJ1-2	.	CASSPVQEQYNGYGYTF	TGTGCCAGCTCACCTGTACAGGAACAGTATAACGGTTATGGCTACACCTTC
TRBV29-1	15	.	TRBJ2-7	.	CSVGNLALSSYEQYF	TGCAGCGTTGGAAATCTAGCGTTAAGCTCCTACGAGCAGTACTTC
TRBV29-1	14	.	TRBJ2-7	many	CSVRGPSGSYEQYF	TGCAGCGTTAGGGGGCCTAGCGGATCCTACGAGCAGTACTTC
TRBV5-1	16	.	TRBJ2-2	many	CASSLVLGANTGELFF	TGCGCCAGCAGCTTGGTCCTAGGCGCTAACACCGGGGAGCTGTTTTTT
TRBV29-1	14	TRBD2	TRBJ2-3	.	CSVPSGSSTDTQYF	TGCAGCGTTCCAAGCGGGAGTAGCACAGATACGCAGTATTTT
TRBV18	17	TRBD2	TRBJ2-1	once	CASSHTSGSPSYNEQFF	TGTGCCAGCTCACACACTAGCGGGAGTCCCTCCTACAATGAGCAGTTCTTC
TRBV7-9	12	.	TRBJ2-1	many	CASSQGNNEQFF	TGTGCCAGCAGCCAAGGCAACAATGAGCAGTTCTTC
TRBV5-1	15	.	TRBJ2-1	.	CASKLVAEVDNEQFF	TGCGCCAGCAAGTTGGTGGCGGAAGTAGACAATGAGCAGTTCTTC
TRBV4-2	18	TRBD2	TRBJ2-1	few	CASSQSSTGTTLYNEQFF	TGTGCCAGCAGCCAATCCTCGACCGGGACTACCCTCTACAATGAGCAGTTCTTC
TRBV5-1	14	.	TRBJ1-1	many	CASSLAWGVPEAFF	TGTGCCAGCAGCTTGGCCTGGGGGGTCCCTGAAGCTTTCTTT
TRBV5-1	15	.	TRBJ2-7	many	CASSPQGGSSYEQYF	TGCGCCAGCAGCCCACAGGGCGGGTCATCCTACGAGCAGTACTTC
TRBV20-1	12	TRBD2	TRBJ2-7	many	CSARGSAHEQYF	TGCAGTGCTCGCGGGAGTGCTCACGAGCAGTACTTC
TRBV28	13	.	TRBJ2-7	many	CASRRFLVHEQYF	TGTGCCAGCAGGAGATTTCTAGTCCACGAGCAGTACTTC
TRBV5-1	16	.	TRBJ2-4	.	CASSPGTFVAKNIQYF	TGCGCCAGCAGCCCAGGGACCTTTGTAGCCAAAAACATTCAGTACTTC
TRBV29-1	13	TRBD1	TRBJ2-7	.	CSSGRAGGYEQYF	TGCTCCTCAGGTCGGGCAGGGGGCTACGAGCAGTACTTC
TRBV25-1	15	TRBD1	TRBJ2-1	many	CASSVGTGSYNEQFF	TGTGCCAGCAGTGTGGGGACAGGGTCCTACAATGAGCAGTTCTTC
TRBV12-3/TRBV12-4	12	.	TRBJ2-1	many	CASSPMVYEQFF	TGTGCCAGCAGCCCCATGGTCTATGAGCAGTTCTTC
TRBV5-1	14	TRBD1	TRBJ1-4	many	CASSFGTANEKLFF	TGCGCCAGCAGCTTTGGGACAGCTAATGAAAAACTGTTTTTT
TRBV4-2	13	.	TRBJ2-7	many	CAIKTIRAYEQYF	TGTGCCATTAAAACTATACGAGCCTACGAGCAGTACTTC
TRBV7-7	14	TRBD1	TRBJ2-1	few	CASSPGTGNNEQFF	TGTGCCAGCAGCCCCGGGACAGGGAACAATGAGCAGTTCTTC
TRBV9	16	TRBD2	TRBJ2-5	many	CASSVGGGSKTETQYF	TGTGCCAGCAGCGTAGGTGGCGGGAGTAAGACGGAGACCCAGTACTTC
TRBV4-1	15	.	TRBJ1-1	many	CASSRRGGTNTEAFF	TGCGCCAGCAGCCGAAGAGGAGGAACGAACACTGAAGCTTTCTTT
TRBV7-2	17	.	TRBJ2-1	.	CARSLGSGAGRYNEQFF	TGTGCCCGCAGCTTAGGGTCGGGTGCGGGACGATACAATGAGCAGTTCTTC
TRBV29-1	15	.	TRBJ2-1	many	CSVEGAKTPNNEQFF	TGCAGCGTTGAGGGGGCGAAGACACCAAACAATGAGCAGTTCTTC
TRBV5-1	17	TRBD2	TRBJ2-2	many	CASSLVTSGSATGELFF	TGCGCCAGCAGCTTGGTGACTAGCGGGAGCGCTACCGGGGAGCTGTTTTTT
TRBV20-1	14	.	TRBJ2-7	few	CSAEATGHSYEQYF	TGCAGTGCTGAGGCGACAGGCCACTCCTACGAGCAGTACTTC
TRBV28	13	TRBD2	TRBJ2-2	.	CASGTSGVRELFF	TGTGCCAGCGGGACTAGCGGGGTACGGGAGCTGTTTTTT
TRBV28	17	TRBD1	TRBJ2-5	many	CASSFVSGTGTEETQYF	TGTGCCAGCAGTTTTGTCTCCGGGACAGGGACGGAAGAGACCCAGTACTTC
TRBV5-1	17	.	TRBJ1-2	many	CASSLDGQTSSTDGYTF	TGCGCCAGCAGCTTGGACGGACAGACTTCTTCAACGGATGGCTACACCTTC
TRBV27	17	.	TRBJ2-7	few	CASSLSTVAGGGYEQYF	TGTGCCAGCAGTTTATCAACGGTGGCAGGAGGAGGTTACGAGCAGTACTTC
TRBV5-1	15	.	TRBJ2-2	.	CASSPDLTRTGELFF	TGCGCCAGCAGCCCTGACCTTACTAGAACCGGGGAGCTGTTTTTT
TRBV27	16	TRBD2	TRBJ2-3	once	CASSLIAGGPPDTQYF	TGTGCCAGCAGTCTCATAGCGGGAGGGCCGCCCGATACGCAGTATTTT
TRBV5-1	15	.	TRBJ2-1	many	CASKIWGSSSNEQFF	TGCGCCAGCAAGATATGGGGGAGTTCGAGCAATGAGCAGTTCTTC
TRBV3-1	14	.	TRBJ1-2	many	CASSQAGTDYGYTF	TGTGCCAGCAGCCAAGCCGGGACCGACTATGGCTACACCTTC
TRBV5-1	14	.	TRBJ2-1	few	CASSLERVGNEQFF	TGCGCCAGCAGCTTGGAAAGGGTGGGCAATGAGCAGTTCTTC
TRBV20-1	12	.	TRBJ2-1	.	CSARATSDEQFF	TGCAGTGCTAGAGCCACCTCGGATGAGCAGTTCTTC
TRBV20-1	14	.	TRBJ1-1	many	CSAIPPDGYTEAFF	TGCAGTGCCATCCCCCCAGACGGGTACACTGAAGCTTTCTTT
TRBV29-1	13	.	TRBJ1-4	many	CSVEEETNEKLFF	TGCAGCGTTGAGGAGGAAACTAATGAAAAACTGTTTTTT
TRBV9	16	.	TRBJ2-3	.	CASSGGGFTSTDTQYF	TGTGCCAGCAGCGGGGGAGGATTTACTTCCACAGATACGCAGTATTTT
TRBV29-1	14	.	TRBJ2-2	few	CSVEEGKNTGELFF	TGCAGCGTTGAAGAGGGGAAGAATACCGGGGAGCTGTTTTTT
TRBV9	16	TRBD2	TRBJ2-7	many	CASSPARASGRYEQYF	TGTGCCAGCAGCCCTGCTAGAGCTAGCGGGAGGTACGAGCAGTACTTC
TRBV16	12	.	TRBJ2-5	few	CASSQFQETQYF	TGTGCCAGCAGCCAATTTCAGGAGACCCAGTACTTC
TRBV5-6	19	TRBD2	TRBJ2-1	.	CASSFLSPIGSSGEGEQFF	TGTGCCAGCAGCTTTCTCTCCCCGATAGGGTCTAGCGGGGAAGGTGAGCAGTTCTTC
TRBV18	17	TRBD2	TRBJ2-3	.	CASSPTPVSGSFLTQYF	TGTGCCAGCTCACCGACCCCGGTTAGCGGGAGTTTCCTTACGCAGTATTTT
TRBV4-1	19	TRBD2	TRBJ2-1	.	CASSQGSLGAGPSYNEQFF	TGCGCCAGCAGCCAAGGGTCCTTAGGAGCGGGGCCCTCCTACAATGAGCAGTTCTTC
TRBV28	17	TRBD2	TRBJ2-1	few	CASSAQSLSGRADEQFF	TGTGCCAGCAGTGCCCAAAGTCTTAGCGGGAGGGCGGATGAGCAGTTCTTC
TRBV5-1	15	TRBD2	TRBJ2-2	.	CASSLIAGDTGELFF	TGCGCCAGCAGCCTAATAGCGGGGGACACCGGGGAGCTGTTTTTT
TRBV5-1	13	.	TRBJ2-3	many	CASKWGSTDTQYF	TGCGCCAGCAAGTGGGGAAGCACAGATACGCAGTATTTT
TRBV20-1	15	.	TRBJ2-7	many	CSARAPRDKFYEQYF	TGCAGTGCTAGAGCTCCGCGGGATAAGTTCTACGAGCAGTACTTC
TRBV20-1	15	TRBD2	TRBJ2-1	many	CSARDPAGGPNEQFF	TGCAGTGCTAGAGACCCAGCGGGAGGGCCAAATGAGCAGTTCTTC
TRBV7-9	14	.	TRBJ2-7	many	CASSPYTGTHEQYF	TGTGCCAGCAGCCCGTATACAGGTACCCACGAGCAGTACTTC
TRBV20-1	14	TRBD2	TRBJ2-1	many	CSAKSGGSDNEQFF	TGCAGTGCTAAAAGCGGGGGGAGCGACAATGAGCAGTTCTTC